This T cell receptor (beta chain) was captured by sequencing in a study of control samples from healthy donors and cancer patients. The V gene end was trimmed by 0 bases and the J gene end by 13 bases; junction bases not matched to a gene: 9. This CDR3 is 16 amino acids long. CDR1 is LGHNA, CDR2 YSLEER, per germline. Libraries were prepared by immunoSEQ multiplex PCR; TCRdb keeps only in-frame clonotypes and omits some of them. The table lists under 450,000 clones, 75% to 95% of them singletons. The chain uses TRBV4-3 and TRBJ1-6, with TRBD1 matching over 10 bases. Material for sequencing was PBMCs. This clonotype originated in a man aged 40-49 years with head and neck cancer. CDR3 sequence: CASSQDRTGGTEPLHF. The DNA of the CDR3 is TGCGCCAGCAGCCAAGACCGGACAGGGGGTACTGAGCCCCTCCACTTT.